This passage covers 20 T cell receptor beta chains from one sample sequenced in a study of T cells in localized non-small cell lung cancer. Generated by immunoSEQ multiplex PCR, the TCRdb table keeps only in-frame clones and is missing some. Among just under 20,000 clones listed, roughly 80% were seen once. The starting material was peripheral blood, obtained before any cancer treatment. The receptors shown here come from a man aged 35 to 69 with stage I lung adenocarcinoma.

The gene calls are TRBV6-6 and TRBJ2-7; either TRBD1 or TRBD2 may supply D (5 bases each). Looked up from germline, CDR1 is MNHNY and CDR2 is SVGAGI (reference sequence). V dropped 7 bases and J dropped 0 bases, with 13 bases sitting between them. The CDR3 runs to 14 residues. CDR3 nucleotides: TGTGCCAGCAAGGGACCGGGGAGCTCCTACGAGCAGTACTTC. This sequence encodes CASKGPGSSYEQYF.

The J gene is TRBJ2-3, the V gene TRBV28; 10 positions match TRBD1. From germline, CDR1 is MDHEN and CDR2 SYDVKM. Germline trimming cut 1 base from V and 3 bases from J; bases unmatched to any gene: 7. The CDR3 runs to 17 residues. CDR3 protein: CASSLYPGQGETDTQYF. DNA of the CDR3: TGTGCCAGCAGTTTATACCCTGGACAGGGGGAGACAGATACGCAGTATTTT.

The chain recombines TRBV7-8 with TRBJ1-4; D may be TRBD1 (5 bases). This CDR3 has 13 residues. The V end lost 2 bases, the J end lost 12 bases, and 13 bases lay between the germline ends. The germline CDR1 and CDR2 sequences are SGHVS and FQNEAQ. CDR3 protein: CASSLWTPDELFF. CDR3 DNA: TGTGCCAGCAGCTTATGGACACCGGATGAACTGTTTTTT.

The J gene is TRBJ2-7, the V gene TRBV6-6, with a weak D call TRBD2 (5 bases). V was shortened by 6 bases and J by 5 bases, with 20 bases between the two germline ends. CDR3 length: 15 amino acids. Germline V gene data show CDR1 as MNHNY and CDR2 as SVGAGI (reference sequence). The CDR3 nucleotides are TGTGCCAGCAGACCCACGGGGTACGGAAGGAACGAGCAGTACTTC. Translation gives CASRPTGYGRNEQYF.

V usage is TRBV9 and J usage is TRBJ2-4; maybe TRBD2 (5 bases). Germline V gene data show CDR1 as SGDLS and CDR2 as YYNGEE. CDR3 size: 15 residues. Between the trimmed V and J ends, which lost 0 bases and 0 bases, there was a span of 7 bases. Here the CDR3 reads CASSVGGVAKNIQYF. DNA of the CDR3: TGTGCCAGCAGCGTAGGGGGAGTAGCCAAAAACATTCAGTACTTC.

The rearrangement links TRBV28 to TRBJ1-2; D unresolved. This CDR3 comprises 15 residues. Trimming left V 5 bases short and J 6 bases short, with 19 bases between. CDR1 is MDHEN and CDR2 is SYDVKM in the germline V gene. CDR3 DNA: TGTGCCAGCAGTCCCCTCGGGATACAGAGCCATGGCTACACCTTC. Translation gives CASSPLGIQSHGYTF.

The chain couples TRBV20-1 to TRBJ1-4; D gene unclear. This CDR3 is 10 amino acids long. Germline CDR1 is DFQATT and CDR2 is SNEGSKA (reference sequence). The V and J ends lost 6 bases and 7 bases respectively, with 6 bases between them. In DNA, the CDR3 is TGCAGTGCATTTGCTGAAAAACTGTTTTTT. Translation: CSAFAEKLFF.

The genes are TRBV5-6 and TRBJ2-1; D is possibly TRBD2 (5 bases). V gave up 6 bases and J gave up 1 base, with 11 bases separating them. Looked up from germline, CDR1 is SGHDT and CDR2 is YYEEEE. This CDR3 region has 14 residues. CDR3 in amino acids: CASTWRRSYNEQFF. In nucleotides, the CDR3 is TGTGCCAGCACCTGGAGGAGGTCCTACAATGAGCAGTTCTTC.

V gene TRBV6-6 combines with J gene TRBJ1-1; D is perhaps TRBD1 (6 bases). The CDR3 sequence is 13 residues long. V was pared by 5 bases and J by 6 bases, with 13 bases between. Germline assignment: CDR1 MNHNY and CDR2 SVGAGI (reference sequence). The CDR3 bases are TGTGCCAGCAGTGACCACAGGGTCCCTGAAGCTTTCTTT. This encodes CASSDHRVPEAFF.

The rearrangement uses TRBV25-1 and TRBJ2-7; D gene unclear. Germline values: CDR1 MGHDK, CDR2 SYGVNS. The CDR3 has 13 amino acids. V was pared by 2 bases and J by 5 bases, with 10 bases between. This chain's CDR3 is CASSETKNNEQYF. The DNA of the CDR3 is TGTGCCAGCAGTGAAACCAAAAATAACGAGCAGTACTTC.

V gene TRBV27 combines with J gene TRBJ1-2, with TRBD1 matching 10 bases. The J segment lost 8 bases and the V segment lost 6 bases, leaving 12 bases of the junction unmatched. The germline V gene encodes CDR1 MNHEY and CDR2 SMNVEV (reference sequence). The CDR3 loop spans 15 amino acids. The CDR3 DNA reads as TGTGCCAGCAGGTCTCCGGGACAGGGGCGCGACGGCTACACCTTC. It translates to CASRSPGQGRDGYTF.

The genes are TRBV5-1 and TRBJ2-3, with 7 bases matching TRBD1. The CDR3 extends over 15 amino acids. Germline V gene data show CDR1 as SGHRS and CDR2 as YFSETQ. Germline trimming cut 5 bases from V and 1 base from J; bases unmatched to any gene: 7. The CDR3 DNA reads TGCGCCAGCAGGGCAGGACAGGCAGGCACAGATACGCAGTATTTT. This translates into CASRAGQAGTDTQYF.

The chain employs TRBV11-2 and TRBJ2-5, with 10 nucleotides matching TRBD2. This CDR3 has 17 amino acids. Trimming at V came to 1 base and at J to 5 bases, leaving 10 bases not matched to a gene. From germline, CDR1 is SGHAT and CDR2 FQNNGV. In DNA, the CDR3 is TGTGCCAGCAGCTTAGGGCTAGCGGGAGTGCCGGGGGAGACCCAGTACTTC. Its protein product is CASSLGLAGVPGETQYF. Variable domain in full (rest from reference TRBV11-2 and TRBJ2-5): EAGVAQSPRYKIIEKRQSVAFWCNPISGHATLYWYQQILGQGPKLLIQFQNNGVVDDSQLPKDRFSAERLKGVDSTLKIQPAKLEDSAVYLCASSLGLAGVPGETQYFGPGTRLLVL.

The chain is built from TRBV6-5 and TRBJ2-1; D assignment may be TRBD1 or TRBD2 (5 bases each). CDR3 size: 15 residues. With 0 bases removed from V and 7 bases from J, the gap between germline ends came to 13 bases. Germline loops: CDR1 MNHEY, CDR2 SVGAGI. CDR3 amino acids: CASSYSAGTGNEQFF. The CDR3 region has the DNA TGTGCCAGCAGTTACTCGGCAGGGACGGGGAATGAGCAGTTCTTC.

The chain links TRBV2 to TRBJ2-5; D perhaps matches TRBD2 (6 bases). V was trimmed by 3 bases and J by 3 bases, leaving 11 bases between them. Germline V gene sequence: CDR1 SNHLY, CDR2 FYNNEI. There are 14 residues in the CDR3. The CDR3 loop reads CASSEGRGKETQYF. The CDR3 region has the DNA TGTGCCAGCAGTGAGGGACGGGGGAAAGAGACCCAGTACTTC.

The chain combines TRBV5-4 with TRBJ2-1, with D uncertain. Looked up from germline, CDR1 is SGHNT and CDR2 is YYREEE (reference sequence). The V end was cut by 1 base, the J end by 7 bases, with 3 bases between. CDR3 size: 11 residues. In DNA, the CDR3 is TGTGCCAGCAGCTTGAAAAATGAGCAGTTCTTC. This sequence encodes CASSLKNEQFF.

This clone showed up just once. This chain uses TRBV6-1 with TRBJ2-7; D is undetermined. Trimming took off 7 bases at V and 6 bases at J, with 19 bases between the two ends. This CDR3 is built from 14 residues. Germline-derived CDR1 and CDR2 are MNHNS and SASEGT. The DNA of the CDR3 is TGTGCCAGCAACGTTTTGGGCAGTGCACCCGAGCAGTACTTC. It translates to CASNVLGSAPEQYF.

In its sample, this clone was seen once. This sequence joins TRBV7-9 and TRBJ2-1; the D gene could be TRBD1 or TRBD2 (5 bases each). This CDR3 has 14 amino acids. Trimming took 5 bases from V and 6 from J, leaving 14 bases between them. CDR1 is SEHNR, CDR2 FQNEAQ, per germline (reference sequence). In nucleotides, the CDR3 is TGTGCCAGCAGCGACCACGGGGCCGGCAATGAGCAGTTCTTC. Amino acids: CASSDHGAGNEQFF. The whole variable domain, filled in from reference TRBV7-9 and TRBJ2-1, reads DTGVSQNPRHKITKRGQNVTFRCDPISEHNRLYWYRQTLGQGPEFLTYFQNEAQLEKSRLLSDRFSAERPKGSFSTLEIQRTEQGDSAMYLCASSDHGAGNEQFFGPGTRLTVL.

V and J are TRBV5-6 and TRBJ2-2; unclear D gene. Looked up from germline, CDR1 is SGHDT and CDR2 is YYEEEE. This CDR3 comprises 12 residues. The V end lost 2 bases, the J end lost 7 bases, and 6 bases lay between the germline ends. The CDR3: CASSFKDGELFF. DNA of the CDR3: TGTGCCAGCAGCTTCAAGGACGGGGAGCTGTTTTTT.

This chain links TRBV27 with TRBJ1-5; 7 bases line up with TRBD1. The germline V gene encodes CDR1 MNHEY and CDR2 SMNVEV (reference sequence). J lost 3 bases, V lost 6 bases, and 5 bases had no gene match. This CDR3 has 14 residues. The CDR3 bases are TGTGCCAGCAGAGTGACAGGGAACAATCAGCCCCAGCATTTT. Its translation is CASRVTGNNQPQHF.